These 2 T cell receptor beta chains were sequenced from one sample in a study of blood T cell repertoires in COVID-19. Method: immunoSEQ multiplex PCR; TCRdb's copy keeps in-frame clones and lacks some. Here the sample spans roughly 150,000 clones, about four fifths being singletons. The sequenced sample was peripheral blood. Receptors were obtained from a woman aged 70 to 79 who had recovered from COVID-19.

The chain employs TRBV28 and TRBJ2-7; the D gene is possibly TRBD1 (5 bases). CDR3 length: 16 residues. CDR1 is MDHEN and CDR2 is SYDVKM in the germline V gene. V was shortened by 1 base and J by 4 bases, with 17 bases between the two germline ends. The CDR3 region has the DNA TGTGCCAGCAGTTTATATGGGGCAGGGAAGGGATACGAGCAGTACTTC. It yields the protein CASSLYGAGKGYEQYF.

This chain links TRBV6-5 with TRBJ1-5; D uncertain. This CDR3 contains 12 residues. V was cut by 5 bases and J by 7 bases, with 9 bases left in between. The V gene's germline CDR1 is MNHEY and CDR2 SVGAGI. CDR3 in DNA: TGTGCCAGCAGTCCCGTCGGGCAGCCCCAGCATTTT. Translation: CASSPVGQPQHF.